The present T cell receptor (beta chain) was sequenced within a study of siplizumab effects on memory and regulatory T cells (dated by TCRdb to about 2019). Regarding the complete study: The effect of the anti-CD2 antibody siplizumab on alloreactive T-cell subsets was examined in allogeneic mixed lymphocyte reactions constructed from human PBMCs.

Sorted unstimulated T cells, along with proliferating T cells recovered from mixed lymphocyte reactions, underwent TCRbeta CDR3 sequencing. Fresh whole blood from around 11 HLA-typed healthy donors was used to isolate PBMCs. To map where alloreactive clones came from, CD4+ non-regulatory T cells in the unstimulated state were FACS-sorted. In the case of this clone: There is no known antigen for this receptor. There are no base qualities to consult, and no much larger clone falls within one base.

The CDR3 covers 15 residues, taking in both the cysteine and the phenylalanine. The CDR3 DNA has 45 bases and is translated from base 1. Deletion took 5 bases off V and 0 bases off J, with a span of 11 bases between the germline ends. From the germline V gene, CDR1 is SGHTA and CDR2 is FQGNSA. Study-wide conclusions, independent of this receptor: Sequences below about 10^-5 frequency were poorly captured, so only a minor fraction of alloreactive clones could be mapped to unstimulated subsets. For roughly 75-97% of proliferating CD4+ or CD8+ clones, no naive or memory phenotype could be assigned. Unstimulated naive T cells appeared to be more diverse than memory T cells, and naive cells seemed to make a substantial contribution to the alloresponse. In reactions with siplizumab, an average of about 69% of mappable alloreactive CD4+ clones were Treg-derived, compared with 25% to 30% in control reactions. Siplizumab significantly reduced the cumulative frequency of alloreactive sequences traceable to unstimulated CD4+ memory T cells. Whether proliferating Tregs from siplizumab cultures actually had suppressive function was not functionally confirmed.

Receptor amplification or capture employed the immunoSEQ multiplex PCR assay. Around 94,000 TCR templates per sample were assayed on the deep sequencing platform. Genomic DNA extracted from sorted T cells was used for TCRbeta CDR3 sequencing. On the study's bioinformatics: The R programming language was used for clonal analysis of TCRbeta CDR3 data. Unstimulated samples were compared with post-reaction CFSE-low samples to define alloreactive CD4+ and CD8+ clones. Alloreactive CD4+ clones were assigned to regulatory or non-regulatory origin by matching sequences to sorted unstimulated Treg and non-Treg repertoires. Entries here come from immuneACCESS through TCRdb and include only in-frame sequences with V and J called. Some clones fail to appear in such tables; in the studies checked, an unresolved V gene covers under half of the shortfall, and the cause of the remainder is unknown. The D gene and trimming were derived from the DNA, and the V and J assignments and clone size from that table. Recorded for this sample are more than 90,000 clones; 85% to 95% of them occurred a single time. In total, the top ten clones hold roughly 1.3% of the sample.

The sequence came from a human donor in good health. The chain joins TRBV7-2 to TRBJ1-3; there is no confident call for the D gene. Sequencing was done on a sample of non-Treg CD4+ T cells sorted from blood. The cell subset or site label of this sample denotes: FACS-sorted unstimulated CD4+ non-regulatory T cells. In nucleotides, the sequence is TGTGCCAGCAGCGGAGAAGGTATCTCTGGAAACACCATATATTTT. Its protein is CASSGEGISGNTIYF.